This T cell receptor beta chain was obtained from a study of cytomegalovirus exposure and HLA in healthy donors. The germline V gene has CDR1 SGHRS and CDR2 YFSETQ. J was trimmed by 0 bases and V by 2 bases; bases with no gene match: 4. CDR3 length: 17 amino acids. Primers: 60 Vbeta forward and 13 Jbeta reverse. Original data processing: About 12 million of tens of millions of unique TCR beta chains were shared, per a later count. Clones were sequenced by immunoSEQ multiplex PCR, and TCRdb holds only the in-frame ones, with some missing. D and trimming were read from the DNA, whereas the V and J calls and clone size are those reported in that table. The sample lists approximately 190,000 clones, about 84% occurring once.

The sequenced material came from PBMCs. The TCR was taken from a middle-aged man in good health and CMV-seronegative. The V gene is TRBV5-1, the J gene TRBJ2-6, with TRBD1 identical over 8 bases. The CDR3 DNA reads as TGCGCCAGCAGCTTACAGGGGGGTCCCTCTGGGGCCAACGTCCTGACTTTC. Translating it yields CASSLQGGPSGANVLTF.